Presented here are 16 T cell receptor beta chains from one specimen sequenced in a study of blood T cell repertoires in COVID-19. The table came from immunoSEQ multiplex PCR; TCRdb's copy has only in-frame clones and leaves some out. The data hold 300,000 to 400,000 clones, with almost 90% observed a single time. Sequenced material: peripheral blood. Every receptor here comes from a woman younger than 45 with COVID-19, enrolled during active disease.

The chain combines TRBV5-4 with TRBJ2-3; 7 bases are shared with TRBD2. The CDR3 is 14 residues long. V shed 0 bases, J shed 7 bases, and the junction held 5 bases outside the gene matches. Germline CDR1 is SGHNT and CDR2 is YYREEE (reference sequence). The CDR3 nucleotides are TGTGCCAGCAGCTTGGGGAGCGGGGTAAATACGCAGTATTTT. It yields the protein CASSLGSGVNTQYF. The full variable domain, completed using reference TRBV5-4 and TRBJ2-3, is ETGVTQSPTHLIKTRGQQVTLRCSSQSGHNTVSWYQQALGQGPQFIFQYYREEENGRGNFPPRFSGLQFPNYSSELNVNALELDDSALYLCASSLGSGVNTQYFGPGTRLTVL.

CDR3 bases: TGTGCCAGCTCACAGGGGGTTGGAACTGAAGCTTTCTTT. Its translation is CASSQGVGTEAFF. The chain links TRBV18 to TRBJ1-1, with a tentative D call TRBD1 (6 bases). Trimming left V 4 bases short and J 5 bases short, with 11 bases between. CDR3 length: 13 residues. CDR1 and CDR2 (germline): KGHSH, LQKENI.

The chain couples TRBV6-4 to TRBJ2-1, with 7 nucleotides matching TRBD1. Looked up from germline, CDR1 is MRHNA and CDR2 is SNTAGT. V lost 3 bases and J lost 8; bases outside the gene matches: 7. This CDR3 contains 14 residues. The CDR3 loop is CASSDRQGSHEQFF. As DNA, the CDR3 is TGTGCCAGCAGTGATAGACAGGGAAGTCATGAGCAGTTCTTC.

The gene calls are TRBV19 and TRBJ1-4, with D possibly TRBD1 on 5 matching bases. Trimming stripped 4 bases from V and 2 bases from J, with 11 bases between. CDR3 size: 15 residues. Looked up from germline, CDR1 is LNHDA and CDR2 is SQIVND (reference sequence). The CDR3 loop reads CASSTSPGTNEKLFF. The CDR3 nucleotides are TGTGCCAGTAGTACGTCACCAGGGACTAATGAAAAACTGTTTTTT.

J is TRBJ2-3 and V is TRBV5-1, with TRBD1 as a possible D gene (6 bases). The CDR3 length is 16 residues. V was trimmed by 4 bases and J by 0 bases, leaving 15 bases between them. Germline V gene data show CDR1 as SGHRS and CDR2 as YFSETQ. The CDR3 DNA reads TGCGCCAGCAGCCCCTCAGGGGCGCCTAGCACAGATACGCAGTATTTT. Its protein is CASSPSGAPSTDTQYF.

The chain links TRBV11-2 to TRBJ1-1; D might be TRBD1 (6 bases). This CDR3 contains 15 residues. V was pared by 5 bases and J by 4 bases, with 17 bases between. CDR1 is SGHAT, CDR2 FQNNGV, per germline. CDR3 region: CASSRGMGATTEAFF. DNA for the CDR3: TGTGCCAGCAGCCGCGGAATGGGGGCGACCACTGAAGCTTTCTTT.

The rearrangement links TRBV7-6 to TRBJ2-3; 7 bases fit TRBD2. Per the germline V gene, CDR1 is SGHVS and CDR2 is FNYEAQ. The CDR3 sequence is 12 residues long. V shed 5 bases, J shed 9 bases, and the junction held 5 bases outside the gene matches. The DNA of the CDR3 is TGTGCCAGCAGCCCAGACGGGGGGACGCAGTATTTT. This translates into CASSPDGGTQYF. Supplemented by reference TRBV7-6 and TRBJ2-3, the full variable domain reads GAGVSQSPRYKVTKRGQDVALRCDPISGHVSLYWYRQALGQGPEFLTYFNYEAQQDKSGLPNDRFSAERPEGSISTLTIQRTEQRDSAMYRCASSPDGGTQYFGPGTRLTVL.

The chain links TRBV19 to TRBJ1-2, with 11 bases aligning to TRBD1. This CDR3 is built from 17 residues. V was clipped by 4 bases and J by 0 bases; unmatched bases: 7. From germline, CDR1 is LNHDA and CDR2 SQIVND (reference sequence). Written as DNA, the CDR3 is TGTGCCAGTAGTAGCCGGGACAGGGGGAAGACTAACTATGGCTACACCTTC. Its translation is CASSSRDRGKTNYGYTF.

This chain uses TRBV6-6 with TRBJ2-7; D is unclear. CDR3 length equals 12 residues. Trimming took 6 bases from V and 3 from J, leaving 9 bases between them. Germline CDR1 MNHNY, CDR2 SVGAGI (reference sequence). The CDR3 sequence is CASSWPSYEQYF. CDR3 sequence (DNA): TGTGCCAGCAGCTGGCCTAGCTACGAGCAGTACTTC.

V usage is TRBV11-2 and J usage is TRBJ2-7, with 9 bases matching TRBD1. The CDR3 loop spans 17 amino acids. The germline gives CDR1 SGHAT, CDR2 FQNNGV. Trimming at V came to 0 bases and at J to 3 bases, leaving 9 bases not matched to a gene. CDR3 region: CASSLDGDRVGNYEQYF. The CDR3 nucleotides are TGTGCCAGCAGCTTAGATGGGGACAGGGTCGGGAACTACGAGCAGTACTTC.

The chain joins TRBV7-6 to TRBJ2-7; the D gene is possibly TRBD2 (6 bases). This CDR3 spans 15 amino acids. From germline, CDR1 is SGHVS and CDR2 FNYEAQ. V was cut by 5 bases and J by 3 bases, with 17 bases left in between. CDR3 amino acids: CASSALGGRNYEQYF. The DNA for the CDR3 is TGTGCCAGCAGCGCTCTAGGAGGGAGGAACTACGAGCAGTACTTC.

This clone was seen only a few times. The rearrangement links TRBV6-5 to TRBJ1-2; 7 bases match TRBD1. The length of the CDR3 is 15 residues. Germline V lookup: CDR1 MNHEY, CDR2 SVGAGI. V trimming: 5 bases; J trimming: 4 bases; junction bases outside the gene matches: 10. CDR3 sequence: CASSPTGERSYGYTF. The CDR3 nucleotides are TGTGCCAGCAGTCCTACAGGGGAAAGGAGCTATGGCTACACCTTC.

This chain uses TRBV30 with TRBJ2-2; no firm D call. Trimming stripped 3 bases from V and 3 bases from J, with 8 bases between. This CDR3 has 13 amino acids. Germline V lookup: CDR1 GTSNPN, CDR2 SVGIG (reference sequence). As DNA, the CDR3 is TGTGCCTGGAGCCTAATCCACACCGGGGAGCTGTTTTTT. Translation: CAWSLIHTGELFF.

This clone appeared a single time. The chain has TRBV27 and TRBJ1-1; D is uncertain. The V gene lost 6 bases and the J gene lost 0 bases, with 11 bases spanning the gap. This CDR3 has 14 amino acids. Germline lookup yields CDR1 MNHEY and CDR2 SMNVEV (reference sequence). The CDR3, as DNA: TGTGCCAGCAGCCCACACCTCATGAACACTGAAGCTTTCTTT. Protein: CASSPHLMNTEAFF.

V usage is TRBV7-9 and J usage is TRBJ1-1; 7 bases are a match to TRBD1. Germline CDR1 reads SEHNR; CDR2 reads FQNEAQ (reference sequence). Germline trimming cut 3 bases from V and 1 base from J; bases unmatched to any gene: 2. This CDR3 has 14 residues. This chain's CDR3 is CASSLTGTNTEAFF. As DNA, the CDR3 is TGTGCCAGCAGCTTGACAGGGACGAACACTGAAGCTTTCTTT.

J is TRBJ2-2 and V is TRBV11-2; TRBD1 matches 10 bases. The CDR3 is 16 residues long. CDR1 and CDR2 (germline): SGHAT, FQNNGV. After removal of 5 bases from V and 3 bases from J, the junction contained 6 bases not matched to a gene. The CDR3 here is CASSMRTGGDTGELFF. CDR3 nucleotides: TGTGCCAGCAGCATGCGGACAGGGGGAGACACCGGGGAGCTGTTTTTT.